Shown below are 6 T cell receptor beta chains from a single sample sequenced in a study of control samples from healthy donors and cancer patients. Repertoires were generated with immunoSEQ multiplex PCR, while TCRdb's copy carries only in-frame clones and drops some. Of 210,000 or so clones in the sample, around 90% were seen once. The sequencing sample was made of blood. These receptors were obtained from a man aged 25-45 years in good health.

CDR3 bases: TGCGCCAGCAGCCACCAGCGGGGGGGCACAGATACGCAGTATTTT. It translates to CASSHQRGGTDTQYF. The V gene is TRBV4-1, the J gene TRBJ2-3, with TRBD2 matching 9 bases. Germline CDR1 is MGHRA and CDR2 is YSYEKL. With 3 bases clipped from V and 1 base from J, the junction kept 2 bases outside the gene matches. CDR3 length: 15 residues.

The rearrangement uses TRBV30 and TRBJ1-5; unclear D gene. Trimming cost V 3 bases and J 6 bases, with 21 bases left between them. Germline assignment: CDR1 GTSNPN and CDR2 SVGIG (reference sequence). The CDR3 runs 16 residues. The CDR3 nucleotides are TGTGCCTGGAGCCCCCTTGGGGTGTTTAGTATTCAGCCCCAGCATTTT. It translates to CAWSPLGVFSIQPQHF. The entire variable domain, with the rest obtained from reference TRBV30 and TRBJ1-5, is as follows: SQTIHQWPATLVQPVGSPLSLECTVEGTSNPNLYWYRQAAGRGLQLLFYSVGIGQISSEVPQNLSASRPQDRQFILSSKKLLLSDSGFYLCAWSPLGVFSIQPQHFGDGTRLSIL.

The genes are TRBV4-1 and TRBJ2-7, with 8 bases that match TRBD2. The germline gives CDR1 MGHRA, CDR2 YSYEKL. This CDR3 has 14 amino acids. V was clipped by 0 bases and J by 6 bases; unmatched bases: 4. Here the CDR3 DNA reads TGCGCCAGCAGCCAAGAACTAGCGGTCGGCGAGCAGTACTTC. Its protein is CASSQELAVGEQYF.

V is TRBV19 and J is TRBJ1-6, with unresolved D. CDR3 size: 13 residues. With 5 bases removed from V and 10 bases from J, the gap between germline ends came to 12 bases. The germline gives CDR1 LNHDA, CDR2 SQIVND (reference sequence). The CDR3 DNA follows: TGTGCCAGTAGTCTTCGGCCCGAGTCACCCCTCCACTTT. This encodes CASSLRPESPLHF.

The V call is TRBV4-1, the J call TRBJ2-1; D might be TRBD2 (7 bases). V was clipped by 8 bases and J by 1 base, with 15 bases between them. From germline, CDR1 is MGHRA and CDR2 YSYEKL. The CDR3 consists of 15 residues. CDR3 nucleotides: TGCGCCAGCGGATGGGGGGGCGAATCCTACAATGAGCAGTTCTTC. Encoded protein: CASGWGGESYNEQFF.

Here the CDR3 reads CASSPVDRGSYNEQFF. CDR3 sequence (DNA): TGTGCCAGTAGTCCTGTCGACAGGGGCTCCTACAATGAGCAGTTCTTC. This sequence joins TRBV19 and TRBJ2-1, with 8 bases aligning to TRBD1. CDR1 is LNHDA and CDR2 is SQIVND in the germline V gene (reference sequence). CDR3 length equals 16 residues. Losses at the gene ends were 5 bases for V and 0 bases for J; bases not matched to a gene: 6.